The 24 T cell receptor beta chains listed next were all sequenced from one sample in a study of blood T cell repertoires in COVID-19. Produced via immunoSEQ multiplex PCR; TCRdb's table is partial and in-frame only. This table holds fewer than 130,000 clones, about 88% found once. The sequencing sample was made of peripheral blood. The receptors were sampled from a woman in her forties or fifties with acute or convalescent COVID-19.

This chain links TRBV27 with TRBJ2-3; TRBD1 might be the D (6 bases). This CDR3 comprises 13 residues. The germline V gene has CDR1 MNHEY and CDR2 SMNVEV (reference sequence). Trimming removed 8 bases at V and 2 bases at J, with 11 bases between. For the CDR3, the DNA is TGTGCCAGCTCGACAGGACTCACAGATACGCAGTATTTT. Translating gives CASSTGLTDTQYF.

CDR3 amino acids: CACPSGTNTGELFF. As DNA, the CDR3 is TGTGCCTGTCCTAGCGGGACGAACACCGGGGAGCTGTTTTTT. This chain uses TRBV30 with TRBJ2-2; 9 bases align to TRBD2. This CDR3 region has 14 residues. From germline, CDR1 is GTSNPN and CDR2 SVGIG (reference sequence). The junction had 2 bases not matched to a gene; V was cut back by 6 bases and J by 0 bases.

This CDR3 reads CASSLEGLNTEAFF. The DNA for the CDR3 is TGCGCCAGCAGCTTGGAGGGACTAAACACTGAAGCTTTCTTT. The chain combines TRBV5-1 with TRBJ1-1, with D tentatively TRBD1 (5 bases). Trimming shortened V by 0 bases and J by 2 bases, and 8 bases separated the two germline ends. The CDR3 covers 14 residues. Germline V lookup: CDR1 SGHRS, CDR2 YFSETQ.

The V call is TRBV7-9, the J call TRBJ2-7; TRBD1 agrees at 7 bases. The V and J ends lost 6 bases and 0 bases, in that order; junction bases with no gene match: 8. This CDR3 has 15 amino acids. Germline V CDR1 and CDR2: SEHNR, FQNEAQ (reference sequence). CDR3 sequence: CASRTGQENSYEQYF. DNA of the CDR3: TGTGCCAGCAGGACTGGACAGGAGAACTCCTACGAGCAGTACTTC. Complete variable domain (other parts from reference TRBV7-9 and TRBJ2-7): DTGVSQNPRHKITKRGQNVTFRCDPISEHNRLYWYRQTLGQGPEFLTYFQNEAQLEKSRLLSDRFSAERPKGSFSTLEIQRTEQGDSAMYLCASRTGQENSYEQYFGPGTRLTVT.

This sequence joins TRBV7-9 and TRBJ1-2; D ambiguous. The V gene lost 0 bases and the J gene lost 8 bases, with 13 bases spanning the gap. Germline values: CDR1 SEHNR, CDR2 FQNEAQ (reference sequence). This CDR3 spans 14 amino acids. The DNA of the CDR3 is TGTGCCAGCAGCTTAGCGGGCGGGAAGAGGGGCTACACCTTC. Translating it yields CASSLAGGKRGYTF.

The V call is TRBV19, the J call TRBJ1-2, with unresolved D. CDR1 LNHDA and CDR2 SQIVND come from the germline V gene (reference sequence). Trimming removed 4 bases at V and 7 bases at J, with 16 bases between. This CDR3 contains 14 residues. The CDR3 DNA reads TGTGCCAGTAGTAGTTCGGCCCGGGCGGGTGGCTACACCTTC. It yields the protein CASSSSARAGGYTF.

The rearrangement links TRBV5-1 to TRBJ2-7; D perhaps matches TRBD1 (6 bases). CDR3 size: 13 residues. V was trimmed by 7 bases and J by 3 bases, leaving 14 bases between them. The V gene's germline CDR1 is SGHRS and CDR2 YFSETQ. CDR3 protein: CASGRGIDYEQYF. The CDR3 nucleotides are TGCGCCAGCGGCAGGGGTATCGACTACGAGCAGTACTTC.

The chain uses TRBV29-1 and TRBJ1-1; 8 bases line up with TRBD1. The CDR3 sequence is 12 residues long. V shed 4 bases and J 5 bases; nucleotides not matched to a gene: 3. The germline CDR1 and CDR2 sequences are SQVTM and ANQGSEA. The CDR3 protein is CSVGRGPTEAFF. CDR3 in DNA: TGCAGCGTTGGCAGGGGGCCTACTGAAGCTTTCTTT.

The V gene is TRBV19, the J gene TRBJ1-1, with D unclear. This CDR3 is 12 amino acids long. V was cut by 7 bases and J by 2 bases, with 8 bases left in between. Germline V lookup: CDR1 LNHDA, CDR2 SQIVND (reference sequence). This chain's CDR3 is CASTLSNTEAFF. The CDR3 region has the DNA TGTGCCAGTACCTTATCCAACACTGAAGCTTTCTTT.

This chain joins TRBV5-1 and TRBJ2-3; D might be TRBD1 (6 bases). V dropped 0 bases and J dropped 4 bases, with 9 bases sitting between them. The CDR3 sequence is 14 residues long. The V gene's germline CDR1 is SGHRS and CDR2 YFSETQ. The CDR3 spells CASSLGGPPDTQYF. The CDR3 coding sequence is TGCGCCAGCAGCTTGGGGGGGCCGCCAGATACGCAGTATTTT. The full variable domain, its missing parts supplied by reference TRBV5-1 and TRBJ2-3, is KAGVTQTPRYLIKTRGQQVTLSCSPISGHRSVSWYQQTPGQGLQFLFEYFSETQRNKGNFPGRFSGRQFSNSRSEMNVSTLELGDSALYLCASSLGGPPDTQYFGPGTRLTVL.

V is TRBV2 and J is TRBJ2-7, with TRBD1 as a possible D gene (6 bases). Germline V CDR1 and CDR2: SNHLY, FYNNEI. V lost 7 bases to trimming and J lost 3 bases, with 16 bases between them. The CDR3 totals 14 residues. In DNA, the CDR3 is TGTGCCAGCAACCTACAGGGATCCCGCTACGAGCAGTACTTC. This gives the protein CASNLQGSRYEQYF. Using reference TRBV2 and TRBJ2-7 for the parts outside the CDR3, the full variable domain is EPEVTQTPSHQVTQMGQEVILRCVPISNHLYFYWYRQILGQKVEFLVSFYNNEISEKSEIFDDQFSVERPDGSNFTLKIRSTKLEDSAMYFCASNLQGSRYEQYFGPGTRLTVT.

This chain connects TRBV7-9 to TRBJ2-2, with 7 bases identical to TRBD1. The germline V gene encodes CDR1 SEHNR and CDR2 FQNEAQ (reference sequence). Unmatched junction bases numbered 11, after V lost 5 bases and J lost 8 bases. The length of the CDR3 is 15 residues. Written as DNA, the CDR3 is TGTGCCAGCAGCCAAGGGACAGCGCTATCAGGGGAGCTGTTTTTT. It translates to CASSQGTALSGELFF.

This clone was counted once. This rearrangement joins TRBV7-2 to TRBJ1-2, with 7 bases matching TRBD1. Trimming at V came to 1 base and at J to 8 bases, leaving 7 bases not matched to a gene. The CDR3 is 14 residues long. Germline CDR1 SGHTA, CDR2 FQGNSA. The CDR3 sequence: CASSLVQGVVGYTF. For the CDR3, the DNA is TGTGCCAGCAGCTTAGTGCAGGGGGTAGTCGGCTACACCTTC.

CDR3 loop: CASRADGSDEQFF. The CDR3 DNA reads TGTGCCAGCAGGGCGGATGGGTCCGATGAGCAGTTCTTC. The V gene is TRBV2, the J gene TRBJ2-1; the D is unclear. CDR1 and CDR2 from the germline V gene are SNHLY and FYNNEI. The CDR3 contains 13 residues. The V end was cut by 6 bases, the J end by 8 bases, with 14 bases between.

The V and J genes are TRBV19 and TRBJ2-5; TRBD1 matches 10 bases. The CDR3 loop spans 15 amino acids. V dropped 4 bases and J dropped 4; count of bases not matched to a gene: 6. CDR1 is LNHDA and CDR2 is SQIVND in the germline V gene (reference sequence). CDR3 sequence reads: CASSTGTGDRETQYF. The CDR3 bases are TGTGCCAGTAGTACCGGGACAGGGGATCGAGAGACCCAGTACTTC. Complete variable domain (other parts from reference TRBV19 and TRBJ2-5): DGGITQSPKYLFRKEGQNVTLSCEQNLNHDAMYWYRQDPGQGLRLIYYSQIVNDFQKGDIAEGYSVSREKKESFPLTVTSAQKNPTAFYLCASSTGTGDRETQYFGPGTRLLVL.

V and J are TRBV30 and TRBJ2-7; D ambiguous. Trimming shortened V by 2 bases and J by 3 bases, and 11 bases separated the two germline ends. This CDR3 has 13 amino acids. CDR1 is GTSNPN and CDR2 is SVGIG in the germline V gene (reference sequence). The CDR3 loop reads CAWSRAEFYEQYF. The CDR3 bases are TGTGCCTGGAGTAGAGCTGAATTCTACGAGCAGTACTTC.

The rearrangement uses TRBV18 and TRBJ1-2; 11 bases map to TRBD1. V lost 5 bases to trimming and J lost 8 bases; unmatched junction nucleotides: 10. In germline, CDR1 is KGHSH, CDR2 LQKENI. The CDR3 is made up of 15 amino acids. The CDR3 DNA follows: TGTGCCAGCTCATCGGACAGGGGGCGGTTAGACGGCTACACCTTC. This translates into CASSSDRGRLDGYTF.

This clone has just a few counts. The chain employs TRBV4-1 and TRBJ1-1; TRBD1 might be the D (6 bases). The germline gives CDR1 MGHRA, CDR2 YSYEKL. The CDR3 runs 14 residues. V lost 4 bases to trimming and J lost 4 bases, with 13 bases between them. Here the CDR3 reads CASSPAGVATEAFF. CDR3 bases: TGCGCCAGCAGCCCCGCAGGGGTCGCCACTGAAGCTTTCTTT.

This chain links TRBV7-2 with TRBJ1-2, with 8 bases fitting TRBD1. This CDR3 is 14 amino acids long. Germline CDR1 is SGHTA and CDR2 is FQGNSA. Trimming took 5 bases from V and 4 from J; bases not matched to a gene: 6. The chain's CDR3 is CASSPQGAAYGYTF. CDR3 sequence (DNA): TGTGCCAGCAGCCCGCAGGGGGCGGCCTATGGCTACACCTTC.

The rearrangement joins TRBV9 to TRBJ1-6; 9 nucleotides match TRBD1. After removal of 3 bases from V and 9 bases from J, the junction contained 7 bases not matched to a gene. CDR1 and CDR2 from the germline V gene are SGDLS and YYNGEE. The CDR3 totals 15 residues. The CDR3: CASSATQGASSPLHF. CDR3 coding DNA: TGTGCCAGCAGCGCCACACAGGGGGCGTCTTCACCCCTCCACTTT.

The rearrangement uses TRBV19 and TRBJ2-2, with a possible D match to TRBD1 (6 bases). CDR1 and CDR2 (germline): LNHDA, SQIVND (reference sequence). Between the trimmed V and J ends, which lost 5 bases and 6 bases, there was a span of 10 bases. The CDR3 sequence is 13 residues long. CDR3 nucleotide sequence: TGTGCCAGTAGTCCCAACAGGGCCGGGGAGCTGTTTTTT. Protein: CASSPNRAGELFF.

This clone showed up just once. The rearrangement links TRBV11-2 to TRBJ2-3; 7 nucleotides line up with TRBD1. Germline V gene sequence: CDR1 SGHAT, CDR2 FQNNGV. Trimming cost V 1 base and J 0 bases; bases outside gene matches: 4. This CDR3 is 16 amino acids long. CDR3 sequence: CASSLGDSSSTDTQYF. The DNA of the CDR3 is TGTGCCAGCAGCTTAGGGGACAGCTCTAGCACAGATACGCAGTATTTT.

This clone was detected once. This rearrangement joins TRBV19 to TRBJ2-1; D is perhaps TRBD2 (5 bases). Trimming left V 3 bases short and J 2 bases short, with 11 bases between. The germline CDR1 and CDR2 sequences are LNHDA and SQIVND (reference sequence). The CDR3 is 15 residues long. The CDR3 here is CASSIASNPYNEQFF. CDR3 sequence (DNA): TGTGCCAGTAGTATTGCTAGCAACCCCTACAATGAGCAGTTCTTC.

This clone was seen more than once but under ten times. The genes are TRBV5-4 and TRBJ2-2, with 8 bases fitting TRBD2. The germline CDR1 and CDR2 sequences are SGHNT and YYREEE (reference sequence). V gave up 3 bases and J gave up 1 base; unmatched junction bases: 2. The CDR3 runs 15 residues. The CDR3 here is CASSSLAENTGELFF. In DNA form, the CDR3 reads TGTGCCAGCAGCTCACTAGCGGAGAACACCGGGGAGCTGTTTTTT.